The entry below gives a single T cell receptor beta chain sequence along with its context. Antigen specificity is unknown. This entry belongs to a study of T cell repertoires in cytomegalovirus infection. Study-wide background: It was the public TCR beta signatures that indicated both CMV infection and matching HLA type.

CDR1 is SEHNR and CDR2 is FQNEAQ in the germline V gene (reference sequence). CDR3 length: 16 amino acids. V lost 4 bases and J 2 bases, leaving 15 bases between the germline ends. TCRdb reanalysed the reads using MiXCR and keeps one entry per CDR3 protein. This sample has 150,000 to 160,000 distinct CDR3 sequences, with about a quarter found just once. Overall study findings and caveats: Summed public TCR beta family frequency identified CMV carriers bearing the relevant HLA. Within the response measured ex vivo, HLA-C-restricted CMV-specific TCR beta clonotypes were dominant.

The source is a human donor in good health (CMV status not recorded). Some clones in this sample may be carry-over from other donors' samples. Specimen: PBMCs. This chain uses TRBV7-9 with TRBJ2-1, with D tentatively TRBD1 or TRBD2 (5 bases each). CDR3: CASSSSLGTAYNEQFF. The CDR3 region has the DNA TGTGCCAGCAGCTCTTCCCTCGGGACGGCCTACAATGAGCAGTTCTTC.